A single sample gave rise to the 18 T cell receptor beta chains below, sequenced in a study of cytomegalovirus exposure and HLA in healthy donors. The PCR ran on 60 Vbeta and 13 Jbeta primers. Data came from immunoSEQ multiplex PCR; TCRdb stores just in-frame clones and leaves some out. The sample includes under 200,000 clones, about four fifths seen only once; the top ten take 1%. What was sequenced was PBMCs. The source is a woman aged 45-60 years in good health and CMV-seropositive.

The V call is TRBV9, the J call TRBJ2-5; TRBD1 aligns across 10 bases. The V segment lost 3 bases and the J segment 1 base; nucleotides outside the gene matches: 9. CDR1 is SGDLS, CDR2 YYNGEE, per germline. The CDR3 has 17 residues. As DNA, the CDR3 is TGTGCCAGCAGCGGAACCGGGACAGGGGCCTTCCAAGAGACCCAGTACTTC. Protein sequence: CASSGTGTGAFQETQYF.

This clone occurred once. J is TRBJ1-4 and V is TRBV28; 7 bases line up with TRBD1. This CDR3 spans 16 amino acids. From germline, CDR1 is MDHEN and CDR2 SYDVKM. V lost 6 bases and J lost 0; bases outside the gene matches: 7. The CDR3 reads CASSGRQGATNEKLFF. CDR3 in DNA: TGTGCCAGCAGCGGCCGCCAGGGGGCAACTAATGAAAAACTGTTTTTT.

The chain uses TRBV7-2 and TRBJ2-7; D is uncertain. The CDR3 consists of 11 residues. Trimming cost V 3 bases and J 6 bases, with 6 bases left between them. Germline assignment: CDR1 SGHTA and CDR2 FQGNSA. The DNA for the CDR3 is TGTGCCAGCAGCTTTCATAGCGAGCAGTACTTC. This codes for CASSFHSEQYF.

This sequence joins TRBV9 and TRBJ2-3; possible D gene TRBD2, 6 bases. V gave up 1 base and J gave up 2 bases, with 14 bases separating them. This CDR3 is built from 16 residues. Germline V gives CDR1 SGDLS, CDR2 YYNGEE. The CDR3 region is CASSVRQDYSTDTQYF. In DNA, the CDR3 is TGTGCCAGCAGCGTACGCCAGGACTACTCCACAGATACGCAGTATTTT.

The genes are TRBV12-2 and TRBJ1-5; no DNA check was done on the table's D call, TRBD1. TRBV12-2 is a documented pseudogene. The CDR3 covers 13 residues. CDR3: CASRFGPVSIQHF. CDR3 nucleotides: TGTGCAAGTCGCTTTGGGCCGGTGAGTATCCAGCATTTT.

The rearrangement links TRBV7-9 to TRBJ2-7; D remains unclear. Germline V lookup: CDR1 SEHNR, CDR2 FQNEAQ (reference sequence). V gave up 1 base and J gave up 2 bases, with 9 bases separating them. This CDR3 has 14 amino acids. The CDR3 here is CASSLELLTYEQYF. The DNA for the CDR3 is TGTGCCAGCAGCTTAGAACTCCTTACCTACGAGCAGTACTTC.

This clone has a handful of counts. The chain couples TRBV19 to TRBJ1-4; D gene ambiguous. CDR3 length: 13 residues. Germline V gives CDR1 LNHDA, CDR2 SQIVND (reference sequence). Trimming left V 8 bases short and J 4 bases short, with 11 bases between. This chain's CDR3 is CASERRDNEKLFF. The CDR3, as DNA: TGTGCCAGTGAGAGGAGAGATAATGAAAAACTGTTTTTT.

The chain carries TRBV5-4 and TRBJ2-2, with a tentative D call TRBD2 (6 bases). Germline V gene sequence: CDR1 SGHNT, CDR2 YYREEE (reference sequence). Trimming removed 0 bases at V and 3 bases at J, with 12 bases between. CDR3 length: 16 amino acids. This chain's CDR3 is CASSLEAGRDTGELFF. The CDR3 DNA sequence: TGTGCCAGCAGCTTGGAGGCGGGACGAGACACCGGGGAGCTGTTTTTT.

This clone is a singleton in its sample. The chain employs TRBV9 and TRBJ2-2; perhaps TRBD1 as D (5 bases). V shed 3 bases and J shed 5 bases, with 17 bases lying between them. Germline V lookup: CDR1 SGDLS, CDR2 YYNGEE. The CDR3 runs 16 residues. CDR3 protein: CASSGSGSTRTGELFF. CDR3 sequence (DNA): TGTGCCAGCAGCGGATCAGGGTCCACCCGAACCGGGGAGCTGTTTTTT.

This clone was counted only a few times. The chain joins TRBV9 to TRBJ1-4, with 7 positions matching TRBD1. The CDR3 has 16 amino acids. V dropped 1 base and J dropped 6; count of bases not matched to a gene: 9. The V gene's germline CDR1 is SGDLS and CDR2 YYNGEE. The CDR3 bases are TGTGCCAGCAGCGTATTTTCTCGACAGGGACATGAAAAACTGTTTTTT. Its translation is CASSVFSRQGHEKLFF.

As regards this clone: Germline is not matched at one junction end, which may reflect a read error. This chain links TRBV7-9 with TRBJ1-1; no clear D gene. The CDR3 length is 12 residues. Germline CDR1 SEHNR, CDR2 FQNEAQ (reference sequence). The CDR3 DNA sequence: TGTTCCAGCAGCCTCAAGAACGGGGAAGCTTTCTTT. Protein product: CSSSLKNGEAFF.

The CDR3 reads CASYREMNTEAFF. The CDR3, as DNA: TGTGCCAGCTACAGGGAAATGAACACTGAAGCTTTCTTT. This sequence joins TRBV2 and TRBJ1-1, with D maybe TRBD1 (6 bases). This CDR3 comprises 13 residues. Germline V gene lookup returns CDR1 SNHLY and CDR2 FYNNEI. Trimming took 8 bases from V and 0 from J, leaving 10 bases between them.

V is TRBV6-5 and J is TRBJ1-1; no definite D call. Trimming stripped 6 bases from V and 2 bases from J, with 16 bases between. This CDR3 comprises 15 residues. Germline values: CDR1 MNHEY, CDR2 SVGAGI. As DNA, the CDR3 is TGTGCCAGCAGCCCGGGAACACCGATTAACACTGAAGCTTTCTTT. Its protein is CASSPGTPINTEAFF.

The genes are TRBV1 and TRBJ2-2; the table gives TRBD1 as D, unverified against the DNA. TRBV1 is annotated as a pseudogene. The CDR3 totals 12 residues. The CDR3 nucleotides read TGCACCAAAAACAGGGGTACCGGGGAGCTGTTTTTT. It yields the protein CTKNRGTGELFF.

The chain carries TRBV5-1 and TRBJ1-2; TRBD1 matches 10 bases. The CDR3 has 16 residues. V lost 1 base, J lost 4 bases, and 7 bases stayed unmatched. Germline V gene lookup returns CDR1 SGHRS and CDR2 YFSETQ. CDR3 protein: CASSLWGTGVVYGYTF. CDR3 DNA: TGCGCCAGCAGCTTGTGGGGGACAGGGGTCGTCTATGGCTACACCTTC.

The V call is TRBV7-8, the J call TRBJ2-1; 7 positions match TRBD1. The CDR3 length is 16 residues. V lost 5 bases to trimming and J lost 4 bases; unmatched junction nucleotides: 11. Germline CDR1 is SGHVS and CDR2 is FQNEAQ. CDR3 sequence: CASSHGQALNYNEQFF. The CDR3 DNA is TGTGCCAGCAGCCACGGACAGGCGCTAAATTACAATGAGCAGTTCTTC.

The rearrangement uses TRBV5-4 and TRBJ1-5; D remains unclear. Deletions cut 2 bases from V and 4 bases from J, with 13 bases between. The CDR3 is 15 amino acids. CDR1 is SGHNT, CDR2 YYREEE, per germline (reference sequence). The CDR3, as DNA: TGTGCCAGCAGCTTTGGAGGAGGGAGGAATCAGCCCCAGCATTTT. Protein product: CASSFGGGRNQPQHF.

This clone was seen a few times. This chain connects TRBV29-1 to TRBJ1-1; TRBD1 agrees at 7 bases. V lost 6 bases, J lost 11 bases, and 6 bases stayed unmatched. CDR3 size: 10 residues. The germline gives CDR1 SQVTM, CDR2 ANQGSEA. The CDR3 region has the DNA TGCAGCGTCCGGGACAGCCGGGCTTTCTTT. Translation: CSVRDSRAFF.